This T cell receptor (beta chain) was sequenced during a study of OX40 agonist ivuxolimab in advanced cancers. Study background: Participants averaged roughly 57 years of age (range roughly 23 to 90) and were around 80% male. Study outcomes and limitations: Clonal expansion from baseline to week 6 occurred in both CD4+ and CD8+ T cells. A proportion of nonresponders additionally exhibited low normalized T-cell clonal expansion.

Method: immunoSEQ multiplex PCR; TCRdb's copy keeps in-frame clones and lacks some. The sample holds 45,000 to 60,000 clones, over 80% seen once. Trimming left V 9 bases short and J 3 bases short, with 9 bases between. The CDR3 runs 11 residues. CDR1 MNHEY and CDR2 SMNVEV come from the germline V gene (reference sequence). Turning to this clone: Antigen unknown.

The material was CD4+ or CD8+ T cells sorted from blood, obtained in a trial of the OX40 agonist ivuxolimab. The rearrangement links TRBV27 to TRBJ2-7, with a weak D call TRBD2 (6 bases). This TCR came from an adult with an advanced solid tumor such as melanoma, head and neck, liver or kidney cancer. DNA of the CDR3: TGTGCCAGTTCCGGGGGCTACGAGCAGTACTTC. Translating gives CASSGGYEQYF.